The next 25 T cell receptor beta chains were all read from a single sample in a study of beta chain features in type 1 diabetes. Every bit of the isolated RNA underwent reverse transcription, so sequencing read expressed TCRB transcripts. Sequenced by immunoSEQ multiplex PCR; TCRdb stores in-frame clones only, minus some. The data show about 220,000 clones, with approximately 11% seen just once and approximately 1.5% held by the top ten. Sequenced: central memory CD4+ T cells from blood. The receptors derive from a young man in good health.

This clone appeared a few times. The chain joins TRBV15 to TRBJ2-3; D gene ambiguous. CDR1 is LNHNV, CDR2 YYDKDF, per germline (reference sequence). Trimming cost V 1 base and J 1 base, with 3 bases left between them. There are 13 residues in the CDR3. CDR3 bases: TGTGCCACCAGCAGAGGACGCACAGATACGCAGTATTTT. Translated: CATSRGRTDTQYF.

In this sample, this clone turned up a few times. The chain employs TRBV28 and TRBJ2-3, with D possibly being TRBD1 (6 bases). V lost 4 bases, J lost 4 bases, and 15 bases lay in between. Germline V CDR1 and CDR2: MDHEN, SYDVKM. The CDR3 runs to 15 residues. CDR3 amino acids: CASSSLGQGPDTQYF. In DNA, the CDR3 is TGTGCCAGCAGTTCGCTAGGCCAGGGGCCAGATACGCAGTATTTT.

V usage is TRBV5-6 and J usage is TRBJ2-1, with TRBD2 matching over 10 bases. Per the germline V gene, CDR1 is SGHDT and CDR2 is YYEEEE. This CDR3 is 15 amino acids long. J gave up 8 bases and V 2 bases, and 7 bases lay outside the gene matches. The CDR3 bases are TGTGCCAGCAGCTTTCGAGCGGGAGGGGCGGATGAGCAGTTCTTC. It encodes CASSFRAGGADEQFF.

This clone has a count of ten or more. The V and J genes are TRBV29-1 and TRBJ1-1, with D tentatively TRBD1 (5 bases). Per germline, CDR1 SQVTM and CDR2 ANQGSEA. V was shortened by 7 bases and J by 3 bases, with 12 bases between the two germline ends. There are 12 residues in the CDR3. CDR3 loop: CSARVEDTEAFF. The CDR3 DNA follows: TGCAGCGCCAGGGTGGAGGACACTGAAGCTTTCTTT.

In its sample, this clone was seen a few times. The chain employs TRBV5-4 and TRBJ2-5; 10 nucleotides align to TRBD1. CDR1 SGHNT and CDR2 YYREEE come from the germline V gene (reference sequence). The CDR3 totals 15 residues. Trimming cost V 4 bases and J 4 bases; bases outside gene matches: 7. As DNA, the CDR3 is TGTGCCAGCAGCCTAACCGGGACAGGGGCAGAGACCCAGTACTTC. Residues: CASSLTGTGAETQYF. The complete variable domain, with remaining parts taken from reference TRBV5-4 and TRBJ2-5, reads ETGVTQSPTHLIKTRGQQVTLRCSSQSGHNTVSWYQQALGQGPQFIFQYYREEENGRGNFPPRFSGLQFPNYSSELNVNALELDDSALYLCASSLTGTGAETQYFGPGTRLLVL.

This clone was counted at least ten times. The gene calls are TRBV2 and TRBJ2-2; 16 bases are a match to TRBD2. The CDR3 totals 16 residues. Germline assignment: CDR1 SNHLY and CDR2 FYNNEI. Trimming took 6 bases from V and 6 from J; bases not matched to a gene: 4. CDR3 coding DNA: TGTGCCAGCAGGCCGGGACTAGCGGGAGGGGCCGGGGAGCTGTTTTTT. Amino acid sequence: CASRPGLAGGAGELFF.

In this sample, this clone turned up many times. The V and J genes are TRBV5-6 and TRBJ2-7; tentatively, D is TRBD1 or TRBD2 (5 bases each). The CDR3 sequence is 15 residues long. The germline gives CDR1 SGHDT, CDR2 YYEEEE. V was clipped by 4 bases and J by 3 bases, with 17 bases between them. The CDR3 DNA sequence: TGTGCCAGCAGCCCTCGGGGCAGGGCCTACTACGAGCAGTACTTC. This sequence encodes CASSPRGRAYYEQYF.

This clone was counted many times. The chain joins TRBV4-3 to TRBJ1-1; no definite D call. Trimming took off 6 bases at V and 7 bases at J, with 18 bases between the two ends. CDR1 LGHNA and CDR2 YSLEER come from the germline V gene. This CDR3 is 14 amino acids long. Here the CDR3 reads CASRPQTLNGEAFF. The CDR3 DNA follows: TGCGCCAGCAGGCCCCAGACCCTAAACGGTGAAGCTTTCTTT.

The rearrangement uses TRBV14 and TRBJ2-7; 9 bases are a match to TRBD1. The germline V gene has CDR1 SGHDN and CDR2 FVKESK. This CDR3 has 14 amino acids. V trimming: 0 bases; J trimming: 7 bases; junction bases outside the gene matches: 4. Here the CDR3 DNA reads TGTGCCAGCAGCCAAGACTGGACAGGGGTTGAGCAGTACTTC. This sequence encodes CASSQDWTGVEQYF.

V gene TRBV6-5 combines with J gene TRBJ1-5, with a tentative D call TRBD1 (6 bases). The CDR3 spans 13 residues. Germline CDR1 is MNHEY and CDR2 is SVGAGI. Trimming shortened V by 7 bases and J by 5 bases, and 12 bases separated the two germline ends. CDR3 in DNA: TGTGCCAGCAAAGCGGGGGCCTATCAGCCCCAGCATTTT. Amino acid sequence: CASKAGAYQPQHF.

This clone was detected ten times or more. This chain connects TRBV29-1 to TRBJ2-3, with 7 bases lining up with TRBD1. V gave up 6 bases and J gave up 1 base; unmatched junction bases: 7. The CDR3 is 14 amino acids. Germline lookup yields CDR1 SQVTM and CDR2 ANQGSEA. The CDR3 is CSVPGGVGTDTQYF. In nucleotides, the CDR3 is TGCAGCGTGCCAGGGGGAGTGGGCACAGATACGCAGTATTTT.

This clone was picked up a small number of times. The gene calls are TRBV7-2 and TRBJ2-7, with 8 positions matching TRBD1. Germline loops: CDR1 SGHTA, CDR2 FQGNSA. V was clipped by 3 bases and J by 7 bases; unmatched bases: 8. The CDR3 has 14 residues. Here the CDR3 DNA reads TGTGCCAGCAGCTTCGGACAGGGTTCGGGGGAGCAGTACTTC. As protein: CASSFGQGSGEQYF.

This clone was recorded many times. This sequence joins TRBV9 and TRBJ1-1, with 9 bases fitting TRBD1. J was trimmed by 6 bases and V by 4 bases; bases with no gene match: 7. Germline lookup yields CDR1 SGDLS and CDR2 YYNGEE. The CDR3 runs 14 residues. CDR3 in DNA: TGTGCCAGCAGCTCGACAGGGGGTCGATCTGAAGCTTTCTTT. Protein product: CASSSTGGRSEAFF.

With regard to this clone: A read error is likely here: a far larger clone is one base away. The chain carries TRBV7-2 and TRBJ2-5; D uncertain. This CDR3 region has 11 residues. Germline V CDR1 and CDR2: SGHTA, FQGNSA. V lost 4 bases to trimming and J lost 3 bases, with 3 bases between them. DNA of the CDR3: TGTGCCAGCAGCTACGAAGAGACCCAGTACTTC. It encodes CASSYEETQYF.

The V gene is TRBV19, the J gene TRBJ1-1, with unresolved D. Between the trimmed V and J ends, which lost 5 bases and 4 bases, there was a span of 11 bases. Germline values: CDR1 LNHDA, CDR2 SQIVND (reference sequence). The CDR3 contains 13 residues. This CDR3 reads CASSGSRGTEAFF. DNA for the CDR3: TGTGCCAGTAGTGGATCACGGGGCACTGAAGCTTTCTTT. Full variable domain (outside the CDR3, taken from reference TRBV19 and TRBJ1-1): DGGITQSPKYLFRKEGQNVTLSCEQNLNHDAMYWYRQDPGQGLRLIYYSQIVNDFQKGDIAEGYSVSREKKESFPLTVTSAQKNPTAFYLCASSGSRGTEAFFGQGTRLTVV.

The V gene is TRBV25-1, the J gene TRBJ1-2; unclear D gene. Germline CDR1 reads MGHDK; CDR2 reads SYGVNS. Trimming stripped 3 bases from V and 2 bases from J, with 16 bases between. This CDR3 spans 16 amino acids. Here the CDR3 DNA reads TGTGCCAGCAGTGAGGATGCGGGTCCAGCGAACTATGGCTACACCTTC. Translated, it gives CASSEDAGPANYGYTF.

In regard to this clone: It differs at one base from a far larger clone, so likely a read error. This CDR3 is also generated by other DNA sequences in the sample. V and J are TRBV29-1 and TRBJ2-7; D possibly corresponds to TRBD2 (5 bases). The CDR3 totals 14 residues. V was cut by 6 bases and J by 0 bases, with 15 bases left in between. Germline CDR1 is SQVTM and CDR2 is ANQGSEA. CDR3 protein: CSVGEGSDSYEQYF. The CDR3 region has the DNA TGCAGCGTGGGAGAGGGTAGCGACTCCTACGAGCAGTACTTC.

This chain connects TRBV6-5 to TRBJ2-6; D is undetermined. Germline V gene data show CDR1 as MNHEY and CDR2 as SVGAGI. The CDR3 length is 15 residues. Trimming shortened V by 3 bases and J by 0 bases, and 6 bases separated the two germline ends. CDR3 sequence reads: CASSYWISGANVLTF. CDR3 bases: TGTGCCAGCAGTTATTGGATCTCTGGGGCCAACGTCCTGACTTTC.

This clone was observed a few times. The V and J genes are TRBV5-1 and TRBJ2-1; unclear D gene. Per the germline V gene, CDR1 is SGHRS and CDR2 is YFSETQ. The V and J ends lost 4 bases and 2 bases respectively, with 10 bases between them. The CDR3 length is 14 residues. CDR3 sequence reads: CASSQDTTYNEQFF. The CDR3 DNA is TGCGCCAGCAGCCAAGATACGACCTACAATGAGCAGTTCTTC.

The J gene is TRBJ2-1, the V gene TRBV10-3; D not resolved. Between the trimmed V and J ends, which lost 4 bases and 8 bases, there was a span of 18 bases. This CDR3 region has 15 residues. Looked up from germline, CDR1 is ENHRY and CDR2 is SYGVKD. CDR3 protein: CAISAGATTTHEQFF. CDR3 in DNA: TGTGCCATCAGTGCTGGAGCGACCACTACCCATGAGCAGTTCTTC.

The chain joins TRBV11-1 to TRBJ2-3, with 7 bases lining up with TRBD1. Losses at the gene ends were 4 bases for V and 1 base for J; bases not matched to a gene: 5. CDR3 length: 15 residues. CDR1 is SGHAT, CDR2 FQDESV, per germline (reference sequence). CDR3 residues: CASSWDSPRTDTQYF. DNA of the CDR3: TGTGCCAGCAGCTGGGACAGTCCTCGCACAGATACGCAGTATTTT.

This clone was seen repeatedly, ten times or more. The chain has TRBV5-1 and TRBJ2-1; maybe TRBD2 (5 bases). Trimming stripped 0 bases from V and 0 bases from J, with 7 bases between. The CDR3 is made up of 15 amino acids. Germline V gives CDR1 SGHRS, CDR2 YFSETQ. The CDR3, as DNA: TGCGCCAGCAGCTTGGCCACTAGCTCCTACAATGAGCAGTTCTTC. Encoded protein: CASSLATSSYNEQFF.

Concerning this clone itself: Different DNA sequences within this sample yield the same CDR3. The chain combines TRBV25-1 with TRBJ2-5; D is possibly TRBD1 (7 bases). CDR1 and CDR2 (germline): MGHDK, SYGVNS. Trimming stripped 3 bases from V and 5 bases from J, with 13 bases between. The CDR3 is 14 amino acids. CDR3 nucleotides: TGTGCCAGCAGTGAGGGGGGCAGGGGGGAGACCCAGTACTTC. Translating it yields CASSEGGRGETQYF. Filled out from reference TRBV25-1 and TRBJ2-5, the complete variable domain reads EADIYQTPRYLVIGTGKKITLECSQTMGHDKMYWYQQDPGMELHLIHYSYGVNSTEKGDLSSESTVSRIRTEHFPLTLESARPSHTSQYLCASSEGGRGETQYFGPGTRLLVL.

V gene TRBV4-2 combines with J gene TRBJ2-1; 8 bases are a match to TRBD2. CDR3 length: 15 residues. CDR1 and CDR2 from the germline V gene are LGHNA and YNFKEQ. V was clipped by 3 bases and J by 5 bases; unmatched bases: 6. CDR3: CASSHLLAANNEQFF. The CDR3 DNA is TGTGCCAGCAGCCACCTACTAGCGGCGAACAATGAGCAGTTCTTC.

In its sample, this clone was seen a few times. Here the CDR3 reads CASSEERTADSNQPQHF. CDR3 bases: TGTGCCAGCAGTGAAGAACGGACGGCGGATAGCAATCAGCCCCAGCATTTT. V is TRBV6-1 and J is TRBJ1-5; no clear D gene. CDR1 is MNHNS, CDR2 SASEGT, per germline. V dropped 1 base and J dropped 0 bases, with 13 bases sitting between them. The CDR3 covers 17 residues.